This T cell receptor beta chain appears in the sequencing data of a study of T cell changes during pregnancy in multiple sclerosis. CDR3 size: 15 residues. The V and J ends lost 4 bases and 0 bases, in that order; junction bases with no gene match: 5. The germline V gene encodes CDR1 MNHNY and CDR2 SVGAGI (reference sequence). Profiling relied on immunoSEQ multiplex PCR, and the TCRdb table lists in-frame clones only, not all of them. The profile covers about 32,000 clones, with about 89% appearing a single time and more than 9.5% taken by the ten largest. The J gene is TRBJ2-7, the V gene TRBV6-6; 8 nucleotides line up with TRBD2. The sequence was collected from a female donor with multiple sclerosis, enrolled in a pregnancy study. The sequencing here drew on CD8+ T cells from peripheral blood mononuclear cells, taken in the third trimester of pregnancy. The CDR3 region is CASSFSGASSYEQYF. The CDR3 nucleotides are TGTGCCAGCAGTTTTAGCGGGGCCAGCTCCTACGAGCAGTACTTC.